This TCR beta chain stems from a study of cytomegalovirus exposure and HLA in healthy donors. Per germline, CDR1 LGHNA and CDR2 YSLEER. V lost 0 bases to trimming and J lost 3 bases; unmatched junction nucleotides: 7. CDR3 length equals 16 residues. Findings and limits, study-wide: According to the study, roughly 160 TCR beta chains were cytomegalovirus-associated. TCR sequences were mostly rare, though some public TCRs occurred in many donors.

Sequencing used immunoSEQ multiplex PCR; TCRdb keeps in-frame clones, though not all of them. The sample includes 160,000 or so clones, approximately 86% seen only once; the top ten take around 2.5%. Turning to this clone: Its antigen is as yet unknown.

V usage is TRBV4-3 and J usage is TRBJ2-7; 8 positions agree with TRBD1. Source material: PBMCs. This clonotype originated in a man aged 30-40 years in good health and CMV-seropositive. The chain's CDR3 is CASSQDIWDRSYEQYF. In nucleotides, the CDR3 is TGCGCCAGCAGCCAAGATATCTGGGACAGGAGCTACGAGCAGTACTTC.